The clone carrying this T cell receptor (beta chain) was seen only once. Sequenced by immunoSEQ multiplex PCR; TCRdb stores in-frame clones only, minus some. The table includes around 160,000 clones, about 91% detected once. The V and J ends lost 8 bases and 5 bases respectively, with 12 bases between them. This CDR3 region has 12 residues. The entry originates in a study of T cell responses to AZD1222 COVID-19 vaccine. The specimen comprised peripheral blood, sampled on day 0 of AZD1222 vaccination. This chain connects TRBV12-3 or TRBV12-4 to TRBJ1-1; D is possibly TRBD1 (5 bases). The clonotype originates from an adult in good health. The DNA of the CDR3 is TGTGCCAGCTCCCAAGGGGAGACTGAAGCTTTCTTT. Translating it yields CASSQGETEAFF.